These T cell receptor beta chains were read from a single sample in a study of blood T cell repertoires in COVID-19. Here immunoSEQ multiplex PCR was the method, and the copy in TCRdb shows in-frame clones only, minus some. The sample yields about 17,000 clones, 80% to 90% seen once. Sequencing was carried out using peripheral blood. All receptors come from a man aged 60 to 75 with acute or convalescent COVID-19. Each CDR3 is given with its conserved first and last residue. Each record gives: D gene, J gene, V gene, clone size, CDR3 protein, CDR3 DNA. D genes are given only for firm matches. Where a row states a size, it is once, few, many or the class of an expanded clone; other rows omit it.

>NA|TRBJ1-2|TRBV25-1|few
CASSRGYGYTF
TGTGCCAGCAGCAGGGGCTACGGCTACACCTTC
>TRBD2|TRBJ2-3|TRBV7-2|NA
CASSLAPAGSTDTQYF
TGTGCCAGCAGCTTAGCCCCAGCGGGGAGCACAGATACGCAGTATTTT
>NA|TRBJ1-5|TRBV19|NA
CASSRGGQYSNQPQHF
TGTGCCAGTAGTAGGGGGGGGCAATATAGCAATCAGCCCCAGCATTTT
>NA|TRBJ2-1|TRBV9|NA
CASSERTGNEQFF
TGTGCCAGCAGCGAGCGGACTGGAAATGAGCAGTTCTTC
>NA|TRBJ2-2|TRBV7-8|few
CASSPPGELFF
TGTGCCAGCAGCCCCCCAGGGGAGCTGTTTTTT
>TRBD1|TRBJ2-7|TRBV9|NA
CASSVGDRTKWGEQYF
TGTGCCAGCAGCGTTGGGGACAGGACAAAGTGGGGGGAGCAGTACTTC
>TRBD1|TRBJ1-3|TRBV7-2|NA
CASSRQQGLGGNTIYF
TGTGCCAGCAGTCGACAACAGGGGCTAGGAGGAAACACCATATATTTT
>NA|TRBJ1-5|TRBV10-3|NA
CAISEGFEGNQPQHF
TGTGCCATCAGTGAGGGTTTTGAGGGCAATCAGCCCCAGCATTTT
>NA|TRBJ1-2|TRBV2|NA
CASSLPHRPDYGYTF
TGTGCCAGCAGCCTACCCCACCGCCCCGACTATGGCTACACCTTC
>NA|TRBJ1-1|TRBV11-1|NA
CASSQLSTGTEAFF
TGTGCCAGCAGCCAACTTTCAACAGGGACTGAAGCTTTCTTT
>TRBD2|TRBJ2-5|TRBV30|NA
CAWMGTGLAGGSRIPKETQYF
TGTGCCTGGATGGGAACGGGACTAGCGGGGGGCTCTAGAATCCCTAAAGAGACCCAGTACTTC
>TRBD2|TRBJ2-3|TRBV19|NA
CASSIPGLGGTDTQYF
TGTGCCAGTAGTATACCCGGACTAGGGGGCACAGATACGCAGTATTTT
>NA|TRBJ1-4|TRBV21-1|NA
CASSKLETGLTANEKLFF
TGTGCCAGCAGCAAACTCGAGACAGGGTTGACAGCTAATGAAAAACTGTTTTTT
>NA|TRBJ1-2|TRBV20-1|once
CSAPGGGYTF
TGCAGTGCTCCTGGCGGTGGCTACACCTTC
>NA|TRBJ1-2|TRBV6-5|NA
CANTPMAGGYYGYTF
TGTGCCAACACTCCCATGGCGGGAGGGTACTATGGCTACACCTTC
>NA|TRBJ1-4|TRBV5-1|NA
CASSLDRNEKLFF
TGCGCCAGCAGCTTGGACAGAAATGAAAAACTGTTTTTT
>TRBD1|TRBJ1-3|TRBV12-3/TRBV12-4|NA
CASSRDRVNTIYF
TGTGCCAGCAGTCGGGACAGGGTAAACACCATATATTTT
>NA|TRBJ2-5|TRBV2|NA
CASSLNRVETQYF
TGTGCCAGCAGCCTTAATAGAGTAGAGACCCAGTACTTC
>TRBD1|TRBJ2-7|TRBV7-3|NA
CASSPGTGGGYEQYF
TGTGCCAGCAGCCCCGGGACAGGGGGGGGATACGAGCAGTACTTC
>NA|TRBJ2-2|TRBV6-5|NA
CASRAVYNTGELFF
TGTGCCAGCAGAGCGGTTTACAACACCGGGGAGCTGTTTTTT
>TRBD2|TRBJ2-1|TRBV7-9|few
CASSLSGERLNEQFF
TGTGCCAGCAGCCTTAGCGGGGAACGGCTCAATGAGCAGTTCTTC
>TRBD1|TRBJ1-4|TRBV5-4|few
CASSSSGQLYEKLFF
TGTGCCAGCAGCTCTTCGGGACAGCTATATGAAAAACTGTTTTTT
>NA|TRBJ1-5|TRBV7-9|NA
CASSVGENQPQHF
TGTGCCAGCAGCGTGGGAGAAAATCAGCCCCAGCATTTT
>NA|TRBJ2-7|TRBV2|NA
CASSPRGAQGMEQYF
TGTGCCAGCAGTCCCCGGGGGGCTCAGGGGATGGAGCAGTACTTC
>NA|TRBJ1-4|TRBV5-1|NA
CASSDGGSGEKLFF
TGCGCCAGCAGCGACGGCGGCAGCGGCGAAAAACTGTTTTTT
>TRBD2|TRBJ2-1|TRBV7-2|NA
CASSSTAGAYNEQFF
TGTGCCAGCAGCTCCACAGCGGGGGCCTACAATGAGCAGTTCTTC
>TRBD1|TRBJ1-6|TRBV7-9|NA
CASSLGQGALSPLHF
TGTGCCAGCAGCCTTGGACAGGGGGCCCTTTCACCCCTCCACTTT
>TRBD1|TRBJ2-7|TRBV2|NA
CASSMTGGGYEQYF
TGTGCCAGCAGTATGACAGGGGGCGGCTACGAGCAGTACTTC
>NA|TRBJ1-5|TRBV9|NA
CASSGAGSNQPQHF
TGTGCCAGCAGCGGGGCGGGGAGCAATCAGCCCCAGCATTTT
>NA|TRBJ1-3|TRBV9|NA
CASSADTTGNTIYF
TGTGCCAGCAGCGCAGACACCACTGGAAACACCATATATTTT
>TRBD1|TRBJ2-2|TRBV25-1|few
CASSEVTGVGTGELFF
TGTGCCAGCAGTGAGGTAACAGGGGTAGGGACCGGGGAGCTGTTTTTT
>TRBD2|TRBJ2-3|TRBV4-1|once
CASSQAPTSGGTSTDTQYF
TGCGCCAGCAGCCAAGCGCCGACTAGCGGGGGGACTAGCACAGATACGCAGTATTTT
>NA|TRBJ2-5|TRBV18|few
CASSPAETQYF
TGTGCCAGCTCACCGGCTGAGACCCAGTACTTC
>NA|TRBJ1-6|TRBV5-1|few
CASTDSASYNSPLHF
TGCGCCAGCACGGACTCCGCATCCTATAATTCACCCCTCCACTTT
>NA|TRBJ1-2|TRBV14|NA
CASSQGGPFNYGYTF
TGTGCCAGCAGCCAAGGAGGGCCCTTTAACTATGGCTACACCTTC
>TRBD1|TRBJ1-5|TRBV9|few
CASSVGQGGKPQHF
TGTGCCAGCAGCGTAGGGCAGGGGGGTAAGCCCCAGCATTTT
>NA|TRBJ1-3|TRBV4-1|NA
CASSQDRVSGNTIYF
TGCGCCAGCAGCCAAGATCGAGTCTCTGGAAACACCATATATTTT
>NA|TRBJ1-4|TRBV7-9|NA
CASTSFQGLSGNEKLFF
TGTGCCAGCACTTCCTTTCAGGGGCTCAGTGGAAATGAAAAACTGTTTTTT
>TRBD1|TRBJ1-2|TRBV9|once
CASSLGTGGLNYGYTF
TGTGCCAGCAGCCTTGGGACAGGGGGCTTAAACTATGGCTACACCTTC
>TRBD1|TRBJ1-5|TRBV2|NA
CASSETGEEQPQHF
TGTGCCAGCAGTGAGACAGGGGAAGAACAGCCCCAGCATTTT
>NA|TRBJ2-2|TRBV5-5|once
CASSLWAGPSAGELFF
TGTGCCAGCAGCTTGTGGGCGGGACCCTCGGCCGGGGAGCTGTTTTTT
>NA|TRBJ1-5|TRBV5-5|once
CASTSDPSRDQPQHF
TGTGCCAGCACCTCGGACCCATCCAGGGATCAGCCCCAGCATTTT
>NA|TRBJ2-7|TRBV5-6|NA
CASSLGLYEQYF
TGTGCCAGCAGCTTGGGTCTCTACGAGCAGTACTTC
>NA|TRBJ2-3|TRBV9|NA
CASSVVGGQTDTQYF
TGTGCCAGCAGCGTAGTAGGGGGTCAGACAGATACGCAGTATTTT
>TRBD1|TRBJ1-1|TRBV18|NA
CASSPLTGSADTEAFF
TGTGCCAGCTCACCACTGACAGGGAGTGCGGACACTGAAGCTTTCTTT
>NA|TRBJ1-1|TRBV7-8|NA
CASSGLLENTEAFF
TGTGCCAGCAGCGGGCTCTTGGAGAACACTGAAGCTTTCTTT
>TRBD1|TRBJ2-3|TRBV18|NA
CASAEKGAYTDTQYF
TGTGCCAGCGCCGAAAAGGGGGCCTACACAGATACGCAGTATTTT
>NA|TRBJ2-7|TRBV6-5|NA
CASSYHGQNYEQYF
TGTGCCAGCAGTTACCATGGACAGAACTACGAGCAGTACTTC
>TRBD2|TRBJ2-7|TRBV4-2|NA
CASSQELAGGLDEQYF
TGTGCCAGCAGCCAAGAACTAGCGGGGGGGCTGGACGAGCAGTACTTC
>NA|TRBJ1-2|TRBV18|NA
CASSPQNIYGYTF
TGTGCCAGCTCACCCCAGAATATCTATGGCTACACCTTC
>NA|TRBJ2-7|TRBV6-1|NA
CASSEAGTVTYEQYF
TGTGCCAGCAGTGAAGCGGGTACAGTTACCTACGAGCAGTACTTC
>TRBD1|TRBJ1-5|TRBV2|NA
CASSDGTGNQPQHF
TGTGCCAGCAGTGATGGGACAGGCAATCAGCCCCAGCATTTT
>NA|TRBJ2-1|TRBV11-2|few
CASSLGSYNEQFF
TGTGCCAGCAGCTTAGGGAGTTACAATGAGCAGTTCTTC
>NA|TRBJ1-3|TRBV9|NA
CASSVDHSSGNTIYF
TGTGCCAGCAGCGTAGATCACAGCTCTGGAAACACCATATATTTT
>NA|TRBJ2-3|TRBV19|NA
CASSIQRSTDTQYF
TGTGCCAGTAGTATTCAGCGGAGCACAGATACGCAGTATTTT
>NA|TRBJ2-3|TRBV11-2|NA
CASSFGSGSTDTQYF
TGTGCCAGCAGCTTCGGAAGCGGATCCACAGATACGCAGTATTTT
>NA|TRBJ2-7|TRBV5-6|few
CASSLDPNRAPRYLYEQYF
TGTGCCAGCAGCTTGGATCCAAACAGGGCCCCCCGCTACTTATACGAGCAGTACTTC
>TRBD1|TRBJ2-5|TRBV5-1|NA
CASSPGTGEGTQYF
TGCGCCAGCAGCCCCGGGACAGGGGAAGGGACCCAGTACTTC
>TRBD2|TRBJ2-2|TRBV19|NA
CASTPTPGLVVTGELFF
TGTGCCAGTACTCCAACACCGGGACTAGTGGTCACCGGGGAGCTGTTTTTT